The clone carrying this T cell receptor beta chain was recorded once. Its cognate antigen is unknown. Samples each yielded at least 5 micrograms of total RNA. A J-beta primer mix and a sample-barcoded 5' primer were used in a second PCR of roughly 6 to 11 cycles. With 12 random nucleotides, a template-switch adaptor tagged each individual cDNA molecule. TCRdb reanalysed the 5' RACE reads using MiXCR and keeps one entry per CDR3 protein. The data contain some 640,000 distinct CDR3 sequences, under 30% of them singletons. The CDR3 sequence is 15 residues long. The V end was cut by 5 bases, the J end by 6 bases, with 20 bases between. Per germline, CDR1 SGHVS and CDR2 FNYEAQ. The data derive from a study of blood T cells in healthy people across ages. General study findings and limits: Both naive CD4+ cell counts and diversity were greater in long-lived donors than in aged donors. Diversity of TCR beta correlated strongly with naive T cell percentage.

V gene TRBV7-6 combines with J gene TRBJ2-7, with a possible D match to TRBD2 (5 bases). The TCR was taken from a woman at least 80 years old in good health. Specimen: blood. DNA of the CDR3: TGTGCCAGCAGCCTAGTCGGCAGCGGCGCCACCGAGCAGTACTTC. Translated, it gives CASSLVGSGATEQYF. Full variable domain (outside the CDR3, taken from reference TRBV7-6 and TRBJ2-7): GAGVSQSPRYKVTKRGQDVALRCDPISGHVSLYWYRQALGQGPEFLTYFNYEAQQDKSGLPNDRFSAERPEGSISTLTIQRTEQRDSAMYRCASSLVGSGATEQYFGPGTRLTVT.